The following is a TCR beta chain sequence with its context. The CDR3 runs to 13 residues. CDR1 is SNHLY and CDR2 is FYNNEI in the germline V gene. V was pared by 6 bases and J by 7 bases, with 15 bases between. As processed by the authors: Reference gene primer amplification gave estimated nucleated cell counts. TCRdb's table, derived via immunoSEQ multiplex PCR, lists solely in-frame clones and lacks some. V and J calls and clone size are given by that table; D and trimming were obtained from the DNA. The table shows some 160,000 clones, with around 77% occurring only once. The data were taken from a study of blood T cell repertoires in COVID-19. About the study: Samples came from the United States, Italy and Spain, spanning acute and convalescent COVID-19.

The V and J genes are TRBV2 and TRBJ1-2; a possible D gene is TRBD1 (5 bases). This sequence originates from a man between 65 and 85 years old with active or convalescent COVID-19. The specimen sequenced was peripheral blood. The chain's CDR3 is CASSQGSRSGYTF. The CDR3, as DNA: TGTGCCAGCAGCCAGGGTTCGAGAAGTGGCTACACCTTC.